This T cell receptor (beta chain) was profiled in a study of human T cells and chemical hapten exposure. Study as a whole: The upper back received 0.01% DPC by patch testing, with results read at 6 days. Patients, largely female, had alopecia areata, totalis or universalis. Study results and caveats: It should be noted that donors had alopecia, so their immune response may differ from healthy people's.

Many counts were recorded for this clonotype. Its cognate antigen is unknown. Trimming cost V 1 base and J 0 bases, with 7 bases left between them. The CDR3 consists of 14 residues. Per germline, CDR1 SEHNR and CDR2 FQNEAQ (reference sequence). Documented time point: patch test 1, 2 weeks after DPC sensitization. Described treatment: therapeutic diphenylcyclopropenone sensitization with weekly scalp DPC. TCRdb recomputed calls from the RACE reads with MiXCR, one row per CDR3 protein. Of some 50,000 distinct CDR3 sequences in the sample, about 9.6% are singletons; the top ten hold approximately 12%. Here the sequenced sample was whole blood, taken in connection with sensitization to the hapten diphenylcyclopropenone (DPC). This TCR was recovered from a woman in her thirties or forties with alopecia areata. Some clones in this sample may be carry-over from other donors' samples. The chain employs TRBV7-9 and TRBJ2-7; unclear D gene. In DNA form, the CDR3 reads TGTGCCAGCAGCTTAGTCCCGGCCTCCTACGAGCAGTACTTC. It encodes CASSLVPASYEQYF.